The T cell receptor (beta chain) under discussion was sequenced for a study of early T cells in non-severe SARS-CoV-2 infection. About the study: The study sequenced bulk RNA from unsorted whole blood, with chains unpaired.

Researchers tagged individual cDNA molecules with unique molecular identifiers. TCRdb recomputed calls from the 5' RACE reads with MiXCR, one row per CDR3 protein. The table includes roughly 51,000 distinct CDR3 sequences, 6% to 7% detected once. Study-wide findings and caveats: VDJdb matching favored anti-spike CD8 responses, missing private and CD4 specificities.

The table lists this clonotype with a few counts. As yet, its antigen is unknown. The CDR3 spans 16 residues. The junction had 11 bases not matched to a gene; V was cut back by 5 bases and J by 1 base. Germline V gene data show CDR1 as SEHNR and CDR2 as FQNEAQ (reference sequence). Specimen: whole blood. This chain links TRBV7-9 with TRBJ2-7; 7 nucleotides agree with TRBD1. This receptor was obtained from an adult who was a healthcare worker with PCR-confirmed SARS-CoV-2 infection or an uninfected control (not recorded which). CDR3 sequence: CASSTEVTGVSYEQYF. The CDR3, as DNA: TGTGCCAGCAGCACTGAGGTTACAGGGGTATCCTACGAGCAGTACTTC.